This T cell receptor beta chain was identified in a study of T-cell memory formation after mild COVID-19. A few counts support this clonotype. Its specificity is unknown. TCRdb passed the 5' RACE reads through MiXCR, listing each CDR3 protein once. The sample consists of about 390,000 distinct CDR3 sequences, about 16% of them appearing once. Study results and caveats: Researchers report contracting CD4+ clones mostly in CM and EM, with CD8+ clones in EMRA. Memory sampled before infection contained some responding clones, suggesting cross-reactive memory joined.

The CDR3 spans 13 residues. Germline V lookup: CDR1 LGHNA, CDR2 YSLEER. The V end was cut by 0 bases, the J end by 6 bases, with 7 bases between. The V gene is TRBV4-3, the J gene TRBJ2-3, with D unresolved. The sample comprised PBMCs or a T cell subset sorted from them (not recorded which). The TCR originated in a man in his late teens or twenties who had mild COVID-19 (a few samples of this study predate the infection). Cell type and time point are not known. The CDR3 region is CASSQDWWDTQYF. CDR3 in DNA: TGCGCCAGCAGCCAAGATTGGTGGGATACGCAGTATTTT.